Given below is one TCR beta chain in context. The entry originates in a study of shared T cell receptors in the human thymus. CDR3 length: 20 amino acids. Assay used: immunoSEQ multiplex PCR; TCRdb lists only in-frame clones, some missing. The data contain 550,000 to 800,000 clones, over 75% of them singletons. Another study also made use of these data, one on human thymus T cells. That work adds: Thymic resections from corrective heart surgery supplied the tissue. Thymic and blood repertoires seemed to favor certain V and J genes.

Input material: thymocytes. The sequence was collected from a girl under three years old with a congenital heart defect. This chain links TRBV21-1 with TRBJ1-2; the D call in the table, TRBD1, was not verified against the DNA. TRBV21-1 constitutes a pseudogene. The CDR3, as DNA: TGTGCCAGCAGCAAAGGTTCGGGCCATACGGGACAGGGGATTCTTCGGGGCTACACCTTC. This encodes CASSKGSGHTGQGILRGYTF.